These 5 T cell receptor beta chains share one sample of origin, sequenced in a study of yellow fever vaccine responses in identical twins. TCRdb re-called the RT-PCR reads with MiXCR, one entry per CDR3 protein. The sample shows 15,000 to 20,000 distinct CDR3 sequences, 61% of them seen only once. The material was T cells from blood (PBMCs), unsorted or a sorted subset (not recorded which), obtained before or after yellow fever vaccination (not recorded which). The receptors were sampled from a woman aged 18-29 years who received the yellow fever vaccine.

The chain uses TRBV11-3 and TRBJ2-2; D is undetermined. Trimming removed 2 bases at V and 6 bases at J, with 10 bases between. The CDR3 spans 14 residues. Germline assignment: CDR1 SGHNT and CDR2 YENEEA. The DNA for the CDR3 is TGTGCCAGCAGCTTATCTGTTCAGGCCGGGGAGCTGTTTTTT. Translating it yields CASSLSVQAGELFF. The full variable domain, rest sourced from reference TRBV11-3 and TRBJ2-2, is EAGVVQSPRYKIIEKKQPVAFWCNPISGHNTLYWYLQNLGQGPELLIRYENEEAVDDSQLPKDRFSAERLKGVDSTLKIQPAELGDSAVYLCASSLSVQAGELFFGEGSRLTVL.

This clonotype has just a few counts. For the CDR3, the DNA is TGTGCCAGCAGCCAGCCCAGAGTCGGCAGGGCTGAAGCTTTCTTT. Protein: CASSQPRVGRAEAFF. The chain joins TRBV11-3 to TRBJ1-1, with TRBD1 as a possible D gene (5 bases). The V gene's germline CDR1 is SGHNT and CDR2 YENEEA. V was pared by 5 bases and J by 6 bases, with 19 bases between. The CDR3 contains 15 residues.

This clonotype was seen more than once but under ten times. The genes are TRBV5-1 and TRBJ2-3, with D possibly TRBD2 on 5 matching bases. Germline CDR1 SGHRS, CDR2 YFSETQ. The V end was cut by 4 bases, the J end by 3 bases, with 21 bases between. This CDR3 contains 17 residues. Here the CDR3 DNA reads TGCGCCAGCAGCCCCAGACTAATCCTCGGCGGTACAGATACGCAGTATTTT. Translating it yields CASSPRLILGGTDTQYF. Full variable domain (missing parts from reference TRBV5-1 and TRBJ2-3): KAGVTQTPRYLIKTRGQQVTLSCSPISGHRSVSWYQQTPGQGLQFLFEYFSETQRNKGNFPGRFSGRQFSNSRSEMNVSTLELGDSALYLCASSPRLILGGTDTQYFGPGTRLTVL.

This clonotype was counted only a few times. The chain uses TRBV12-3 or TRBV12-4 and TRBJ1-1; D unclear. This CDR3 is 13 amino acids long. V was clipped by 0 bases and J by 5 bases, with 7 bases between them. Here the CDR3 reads CASSLAELTEAFF. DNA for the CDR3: TGTGCCAGCAGTTTAGCGGAACTGACTGAAGCTTTCTTT.

The chain's CDR3 is CASSLRGGMDEQFF. Written as DNA, the CDR3 is TGTGCCAGCAGCTTAAGGGGCGGGATGGATGAGCAGTTCTTC. The rearrangement uses TRBV7-9 and TRBJ2-1; the D gene is possibly TRBD2 (6 bases). This CDR3 spans 14 amino acids. Germline CDR1 SEHNR, CDR2 FQNEAQ (reference sequence). The V end lost 2 bases, the J end lost 8 bases, and 13 bases lay between the germline ends.